A selection of T cell receptor beta chains follows, all from one sample in a study of EBV T-cell therapy then PD-1 blockade in nasopharyngeal carcinoma. Measured with immunoSEQ multiplex PCR; TCRdb has only the in-frame clones, and not every one. The data contain about 17,000 clones, roughly 83% of them singletons. Antigens of these TCRs are unknown. The specimen comprised CD8+ T cells from blood, sampled at day 0 from a patient whose treatment included autologous EBV-specific T cells and nivolumab. These receptor sequences come from a man between 35 and 55 years old with nasopharyngeal carcinoma. Both conserved end residues are part of each CDR3. The D gene is left open where the match is weak. Some rows mark clone size as missing; the rest say once, few, many or name a class of expanded clone.

CDR3,DNA,V,J,D,size
CASSTRGANVLTF,TGTGCCAGCAGCACCCGGGGGGCCAACGTCCTGACTTTC,TRBV3-1/TRBV3-2,TRBJ2-6,NA,once
CASSVAGAYNEQFF,TGTGCCAGCAGTGTAGCGGGGGCCTACAATGAGCAGTTCTTC,TRBV6-2/TRBV6-3,TRBJ2-1,TRBD2,few
CASSLGRSSYNSPLHF,TGTGCCAGCAGCTTAGGAAGGAGCTCCTATAATTCACCCCTCCACTTT,TRBV11-1,TRBJ1-6,NA,NA
CASSPRDRGSQETQYF,TGTGCCAGCAGCCCAAGGGACAGGGGATCGCAAGAGACCCAGTACTTC,TRBV7-2,TRBJ2-5,TRBD1,NA
CASSLDRQANTEAFF,TGTGCCAGCAGCTTAGATAGGCAGGCGAACACTGAAGCTTTCTTT,TRBV11-3,TRBJ1-1,NA,NA
CASKTGVGPGYTF,TGTGCCTCCAAGACAGGGGTCGGGCCTGGCTACACCTTC,TRBV19,TRBJ1-2,TRBD1,once
CASRLRGSGQPQHF,TGTGCCAGCAGACTCAGGGGGTCAGGACAGCCCCAGCATTTT,TRBV6-5,TRBJ1-5,TRBD1,NA
CAMSGGEFPYEQYF,TGTGCCATGTCGGGCGGGGAGTTCCCCTACGAGCAGTACTTC,TRBV5-4,TRBJ2-7,NA,NA
CASSEAGTGTYEQYF,TGTGCCAGCAGCGAGGCCGGGACAGGGACCTACGAGCAGTACTTC,TRBV9,TRBJ2-7,TRBD1,few
CASSPLQGAYEQYF,TGTGCCAGCAGCCCTCTCCAGGGGGCCTACGAGCAGTACTTC,TRBV5-6,TRBJ2-7,TRBD1,large
CASSFPGGEQYF,TGTGCCAGCAGCTTTCCCGGTGGAGAGCAGTACTTC,TRBV14,TRBJ2-7,NA,NA
CASSGIRTGGEEQYF,TGTGCCAGCAGCGGGATTCGGACAGGGGGCGAAGAGCAGTACTTC,TRBV5-6,TRBJ2-7,TRBD1,NA
CASSQDLGDGEKLFF,TGCGCCAGCAGCCAAGATTTGGGGGACGGTGAAAAACTGTTTTTT,TRBV4-3,TRBJ1-4,NA,NA
CASSLGWNEQFF,TGTGCCAGCAGCTTAGGCTGGAATGAGCAGTTCTTC,TRBV5-5,TRBJ2-1,NA,NA
CASSLEAAMNTEAFF,TGTGCCAGCAGCTTAGAGGCAGCTATGAACACTGAAGCTTTCTTT,TRBV7-6,TRBJ1-1,NA,once
CASSFSKRGDEQYF,TGTGCCAGCAGTTTTTCGAAGCGAGGTGACGAGCAGTACTTC,TRBV27,TRBJ2-7,NA,NA
CASSLGLAGWGQFF,TGCGCCAGCAGCTTAGGCCTAGCGGGGTGGGGGCAGTTCTTC,TRBV5-1,TRBJ2-1,TRBD2,NA
CASSYPQGLYNEQFF,TGTGCCAGCAGTTACCCACAGGGGCTCTACAATGAGCAGTTCTTC,TRBV6-2/TRBV6-3,TRBJ2-1,TRBD1,NA
CASSPSGTSGGYNEQFF,TGTGCCAGCAGTCCTTCCGGGACTAGCGGGGGCTACAATGAGCAGTTCTTC,TRBV6-6,TRBJ2-1,TRBD2,NA
CASSHTANAEAFF,TGTGCCAGCAGCCATACAGCAAATGCAGAAGCTTTCTTT,TRBV13,TRBJ1-1,NA,NA
CASSHLGTPGYEQYF,TGCGCCAGCAGCCATCTGGGGACTCCGGGCTACGAGCAGTACTTC,TRBV4-1,TRBJ2-7,NA,few
CASTWTGGSYEQYF,TGTGCCAGCACCTGGACAGGGGGGTCCTACGAGCAGTACTTC,TRBV2,TRBJ2-7,TRBD1,NA
CASSPVTGQIYEQYF,TGCGCCAGCAGCCCGGTCACGGGACAGATCTACGAGCAGTACTTC,TRBV5-1,TRBJ2-7,TRBD1,NA
CASSDLPGTQNTGELFF,TGTGCCAGCAGTGACCTTCCCGGGACTCAGAACACCGGGGAGCTGTTTTTT,TRBV6-1,TRBJ2-2,NA,NA
CASSRAGEGDTQYF,TGTGCCAGCAGTCGTGCAGGGGAGGGCGATACGCAGTATTTT,TRBV6-4,TRBJ2-3,NA,NA
CASSVETARDEQFF,TGTGCCAGCAGCGTAGAGACGGCCAGGGATGAGCAGTTCTTC,TRBV9,TRBJ2-1,NA,once
CASSYSRISQPQHF,TGTGCCAGCAGTTACTCCCGGATATCTCAGCCCCAGCATTTT,TRBV6-5,TRBJ1-5,NA,NA
CASSLEVTGGTGELFF,TGTGCCAGCAGCTTAGAGGTGACAGGCGGCACCGGGGAGCTGTTTTTT,TRBV7-8,TRBJ2-2,NA,NA
CASSQEGTPSTDTQYF,TGCGCCAGCAGCCAAGAGGGCACCCCGAGCACAGATACGCAGTATTTT,TRBV4-1,TRBJ2-3,NA,NA
CAAGPNTDTQYF,TGTGCAGCGGGGCCCAACACAGATACGCAGTATTTT,TRBV7-8,TRBJ2-3,TRBD2,NA
CASSLAQGLSYNEQFF,TGTGCCAGCAGCTTGGCTCAGGGTCTCTCCTACAATGAGCAGTTCTTC,TRBV5-5,TRBJ2-1,NA,NA
CASSQPGVRGYTF,TGTGCCAGCAGCCAGCCCGGGGTACGAGGCTACACCTTC,TRBV13,TRBJ1-2,NA,NA
CASSPPDRVNTEAFF,TGTGCCAGCAGCCCTCCCGACAGGGTGAACACTGAAGCTTTCTTT,TRBV7-8,TRBJ1-1,TRBD1,NA
CASSYTPGGKADTQYF,TGTGCCAGCAGTTACACTCCGGGCGGGAAGGCGGATACGCAGTATTTT,TRBV6-2/TRBV6-3,TRBJ2-3,NA,NA
CASRPHAGISGANVLTF,TGCGCCAGCAGACCACACGCAGGGATCTCTGGGGCCAACGTCCTGACTTTC,TRBV5-1,TRBJ2-6,NA,NA
CASSPEPGGSSYEQYF,TGTGCCAGCAGCCCCGAGCCGGGGGGAAGCTCCTACGAGCAGTACTTC,TRBV9,TRBJ2-7,TRBD2,NA
CASSFRGRAIYSPLHF,TGTGCCAGCAGCTTCCGGGGTCGGGCGATCTATTCACCCCTCCACTTT,TRBV7-2,TRBJ1-6,NA,NA
CASSLDWGNDNEQFF,TGTGCCAGCAGCCTCGACTGGGGTAATGACAATGAGCAGTTCTTC,TRBV6-2/TRBV6-3,TRBJ2-1,NA,NA
CASSQGAILLTDTQYF,TGCGCCAGCAGCCAAGGAGCCATTCTTCTCACAGATACGCAGTATTTT,TRBV4-3,TRBJ2-3,NA,NA
CASSLVRRNNEKLFF,TGTGCCAGCAGCTTAGTAAGACGGAACAATGAAAAACTGTTTTTT,TRBV13,TRBJ1-4,NA,once
CASSVEGQARETQYF,TGTGCCAGCAGCGTAGAGGGGCAAGCGCGAGAGACCCAGTACTTC,TRBV9,TRBJ2-5,NA,NA
CASSWRGRLSQPQHF,TGTGCCAGCAGTTGGAGGGGACGGCTCAGTCAGCCCCAGCATTTT,TRBV27,TRBJ1-5,NA,NA
CASSLGQGSIEPQHF,TGCGCCAGCAGCTTGGGGCAGGGGAGTATAGAGCCCCAGCATTTT,TRBV5-1,TRBJ1-5,NA,NA
CASSGQVNQPQHF,TGTGCCAGCAGTGGACAGGTCAATCAGCCCCAGCATTTT,TRBV27,TRBJ1-5,TRBD1,few
CASSYYGSYEQYF,TGTGCCAGCAGTTACTACGGTTCCTACGAGCAGTACTTC,TRBV6-5,TRBJ2-7,NA,NA
CASSPPGQDNQPQHF,TGTGCCAGCAGCCCACCGGGACAGGACAATCAGCCCCAGCATTTT,TRBV7-9,TRBJ1-5,TRBD1,few
CASSASTGGEHFFGYTF,TGTGCCAGCAGTGCATCGACAGGGGGCGAACATTTTTTTGGCTACACCTTC,TRBV27,TRBJ1-2,TRBD1,NA
CASSESVGAANEKLFF,TGTGCCAGCAGTGAAAGTGTGGGGGCAGCTAATGAAAAACTGTTTTTT,TRBV2,TRBJ1-4,NA,NA
CASSLTGGFSGNTIYF,TGTGCCAGCAGTTTAACAGGGGGCTTCTCTGGAAACACCATATATTTT,TRBV28,TRBJ1-3,TRBD1,NA
CASSLAGGRGGDEKLFF,TGTGCCAGCAGCTTAGCGGGAGGCAGGGGTGGAGATGAAAAACTGTTTTTT,TRBV7-9,TRBJ1-4,NA,NA
CASSLGGQNSPLHF,TGTGCCAGCAGCTTAGGGGGCCAGAATTCACCCCTCCACTTT,TRBV7-6,TRBJ1-6,NA,NA
CSAQTGLAAAGELFF,TGCAGCGCTCAAACGGGACTAGCGGCTGCCGGGGAGCTGTTTTTT,TRBV29-1,TRBJ2-2,TRBD2,NA
CASSPDAGHHTQYF,TGTGCCAGCAGTCCCGACGCAGGACACCATACGCAGTATTTT,TRBV27,TRBJ2-3,NA,NA
CATSNWDRGREGETQYF,TGTGCCACCAGCAACTGGGACAGGGGGCGAGAGGGAGAGACCCAGTACTTC,TRBV24-1,TRBJ2-5,TRBD1,NA
CASSYEGLGQETQYF,TGTGCCAGCAGTTACGAGGGATTGGGCCAAGAGACCCAGTACTTC,TRBV6-5,TRBJ2-5,NA,NA